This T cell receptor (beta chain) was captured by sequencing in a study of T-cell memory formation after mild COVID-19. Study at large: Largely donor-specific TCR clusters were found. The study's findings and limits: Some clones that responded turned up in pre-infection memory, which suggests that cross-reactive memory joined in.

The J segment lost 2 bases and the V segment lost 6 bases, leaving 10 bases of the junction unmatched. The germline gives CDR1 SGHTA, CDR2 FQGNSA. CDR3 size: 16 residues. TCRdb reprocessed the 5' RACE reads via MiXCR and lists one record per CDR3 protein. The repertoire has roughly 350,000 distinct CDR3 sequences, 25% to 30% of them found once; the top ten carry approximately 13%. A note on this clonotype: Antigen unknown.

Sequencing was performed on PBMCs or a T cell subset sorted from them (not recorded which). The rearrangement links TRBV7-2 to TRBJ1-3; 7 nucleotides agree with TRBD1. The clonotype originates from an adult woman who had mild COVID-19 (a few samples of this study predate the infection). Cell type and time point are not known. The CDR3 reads CASSVLGGTPGNTIYF. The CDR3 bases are TGTGCCAGCAGTGTCCTAGGGGGCACACCTGGAAACACCATATATTTT.